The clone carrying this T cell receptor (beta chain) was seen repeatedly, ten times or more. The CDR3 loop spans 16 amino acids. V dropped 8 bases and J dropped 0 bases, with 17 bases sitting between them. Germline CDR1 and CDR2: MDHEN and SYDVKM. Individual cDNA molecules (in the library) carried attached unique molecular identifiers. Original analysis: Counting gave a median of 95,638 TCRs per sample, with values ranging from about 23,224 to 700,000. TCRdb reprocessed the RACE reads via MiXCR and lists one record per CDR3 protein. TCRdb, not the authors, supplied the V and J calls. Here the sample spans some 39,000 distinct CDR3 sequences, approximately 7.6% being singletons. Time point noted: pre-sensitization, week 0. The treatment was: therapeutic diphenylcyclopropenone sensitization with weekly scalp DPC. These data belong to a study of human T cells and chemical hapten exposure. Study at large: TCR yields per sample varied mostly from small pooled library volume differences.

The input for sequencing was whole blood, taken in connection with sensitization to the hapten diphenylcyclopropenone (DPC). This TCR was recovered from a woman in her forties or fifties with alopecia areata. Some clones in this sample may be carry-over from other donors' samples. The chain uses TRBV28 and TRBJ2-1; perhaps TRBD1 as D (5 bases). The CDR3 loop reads CASHGASPFSYNEQFF. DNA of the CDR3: TGTGCCAGCCATGGGGCCTCTCCTTTCTCCTACAATGAGCAGTTCTTC. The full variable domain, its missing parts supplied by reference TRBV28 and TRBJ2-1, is DVKVTQSSRYLVKRTGEKVFLECVQDMDHENMFWYRQDPGLGLRLIYFSYDVKMKEKGDIPEGYSVSREKKERFSLILESASTNQTSMYLCASHGASPFSYNEQFFGPGTRLTVL.